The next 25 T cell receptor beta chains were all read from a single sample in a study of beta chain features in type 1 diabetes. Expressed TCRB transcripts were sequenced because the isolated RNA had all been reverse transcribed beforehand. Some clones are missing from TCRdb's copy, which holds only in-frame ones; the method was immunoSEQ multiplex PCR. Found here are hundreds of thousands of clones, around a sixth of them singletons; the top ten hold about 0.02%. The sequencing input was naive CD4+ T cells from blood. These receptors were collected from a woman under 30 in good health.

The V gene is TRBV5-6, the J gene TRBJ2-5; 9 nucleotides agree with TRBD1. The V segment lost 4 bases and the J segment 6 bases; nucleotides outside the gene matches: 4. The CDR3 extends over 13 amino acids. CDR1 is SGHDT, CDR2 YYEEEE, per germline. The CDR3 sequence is CASSRDRVKTQYF. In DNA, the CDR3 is TGTGCCAGCAGCCGGGACAGGGTAAAGACCCAGTACTTC.

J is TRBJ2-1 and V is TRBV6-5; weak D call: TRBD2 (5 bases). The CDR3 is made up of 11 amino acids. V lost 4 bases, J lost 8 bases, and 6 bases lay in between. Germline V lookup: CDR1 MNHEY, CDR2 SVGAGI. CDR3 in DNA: TGTGCCAGCAGTTGGACTGATGAGCAGTTCTTC. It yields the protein CASSWTDEQFF.

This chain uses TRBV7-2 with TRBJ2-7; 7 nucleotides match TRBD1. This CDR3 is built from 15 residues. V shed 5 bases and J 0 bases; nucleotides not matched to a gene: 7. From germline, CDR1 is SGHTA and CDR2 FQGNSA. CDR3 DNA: TGTGCCAGCAGCCCGAGGACAGGAGGCTCCTACGAGCAGTACTTC. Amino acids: CASSPRTGGSYEQYF.

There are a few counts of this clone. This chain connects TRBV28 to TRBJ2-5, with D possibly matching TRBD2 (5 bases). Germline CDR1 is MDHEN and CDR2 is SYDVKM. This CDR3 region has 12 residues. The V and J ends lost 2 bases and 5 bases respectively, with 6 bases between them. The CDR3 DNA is TGTGCCAGCAGTTTAGGGAGCGAGACCCAGTACTTC. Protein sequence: CASSLGSETQYF.

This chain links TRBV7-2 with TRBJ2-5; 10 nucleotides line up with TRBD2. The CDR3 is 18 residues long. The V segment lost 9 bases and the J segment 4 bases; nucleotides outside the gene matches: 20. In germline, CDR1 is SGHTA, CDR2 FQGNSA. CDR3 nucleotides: TGTGCCAGGCGCGAAACCGGATCTAGCGGGAGAACGGGAGAGACCCAGTACTTC. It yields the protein CARRETGSSGRTGETQYF. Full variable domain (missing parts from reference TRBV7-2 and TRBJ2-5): GAGVSQSPSNKVTEKGKDVELRCDPISGHTALYWYRQSLGQGLEFLIYFQGNSAPDKSGLPSDRFSAERTGGSVSTLTIQRTQQEDSAVYLCARRETGSSGRTGETQYFGPGTRLLVL.

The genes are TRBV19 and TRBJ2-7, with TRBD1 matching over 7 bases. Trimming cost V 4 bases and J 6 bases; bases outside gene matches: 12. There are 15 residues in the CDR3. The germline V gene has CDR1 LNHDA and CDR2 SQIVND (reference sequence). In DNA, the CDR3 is TGTGCCAGTAGTACCGGGTCAACAGGGGACCGCGAGCAGTACTTC. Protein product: CASSTGSTGDREQYF.

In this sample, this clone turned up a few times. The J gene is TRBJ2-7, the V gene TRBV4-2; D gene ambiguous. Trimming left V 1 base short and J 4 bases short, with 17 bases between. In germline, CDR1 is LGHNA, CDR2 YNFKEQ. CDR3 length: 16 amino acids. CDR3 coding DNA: TGTGCCAGCAGCCAAGCCGTAGGTTCCCTCAATTACGAGCAGTACTTC. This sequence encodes CASSQAVGSLNYEQYF.

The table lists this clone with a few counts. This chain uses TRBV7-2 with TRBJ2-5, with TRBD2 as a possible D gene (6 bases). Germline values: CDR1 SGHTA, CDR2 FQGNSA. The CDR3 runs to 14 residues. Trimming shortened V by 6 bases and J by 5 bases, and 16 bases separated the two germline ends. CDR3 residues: CASSQNGGEETQYF. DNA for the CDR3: TGTGCCAGCAGTCAAAACGGGGGAGAGGAGACCCAGTACTTC.

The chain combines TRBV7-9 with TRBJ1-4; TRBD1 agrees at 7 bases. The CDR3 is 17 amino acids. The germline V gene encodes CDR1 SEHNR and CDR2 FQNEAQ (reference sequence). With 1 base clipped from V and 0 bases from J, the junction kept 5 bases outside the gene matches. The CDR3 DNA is TGTGCCAGCAGCTTAGGGGACACAGGGGCAACTAATGAAAAACTGTTTTTT. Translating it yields CASSLGDTGATNEKLFF. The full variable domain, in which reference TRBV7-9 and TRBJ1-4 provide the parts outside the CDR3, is DTGVSQNPRHKITKRGQNVTFRCDPISEHNRLYWYRQTLGQGPEFLTYFQNEAQLEKSRLLSDRFSAERPKGSFSTLEIQRTEQGDSAMYLCASSLGDTGATNEKLFFGSGTQLSVL.

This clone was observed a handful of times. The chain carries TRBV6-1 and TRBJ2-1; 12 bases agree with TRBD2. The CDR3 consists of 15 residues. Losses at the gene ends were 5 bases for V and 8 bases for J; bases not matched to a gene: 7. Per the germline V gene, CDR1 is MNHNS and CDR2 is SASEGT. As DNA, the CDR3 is TGTGCCAGCAGTAAACTAGCGGGAGGAGTTGATGAGCAGTTCTTC. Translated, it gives CASSKLAGGVDEQFF.

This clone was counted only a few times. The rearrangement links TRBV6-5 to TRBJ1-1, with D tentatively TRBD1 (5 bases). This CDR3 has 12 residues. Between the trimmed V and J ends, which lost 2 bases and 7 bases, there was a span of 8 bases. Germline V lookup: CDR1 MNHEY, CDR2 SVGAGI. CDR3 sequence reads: CASSYRQGEAFF. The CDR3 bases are TGTGCCAGCAGTTACAGGCAGGGTGAAGCTTTCTTT.

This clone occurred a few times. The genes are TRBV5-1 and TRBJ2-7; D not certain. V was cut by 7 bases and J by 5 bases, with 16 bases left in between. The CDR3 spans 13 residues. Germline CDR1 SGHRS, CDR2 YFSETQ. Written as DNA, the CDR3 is TGCGCCAGCTCCCCCCGGAAAGGCGACGAGCAGTACTTC. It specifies CASSPRKGDEQYF.

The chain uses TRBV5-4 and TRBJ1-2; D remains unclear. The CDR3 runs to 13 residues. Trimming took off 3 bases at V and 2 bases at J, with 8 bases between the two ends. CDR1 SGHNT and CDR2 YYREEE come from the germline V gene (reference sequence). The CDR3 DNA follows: TGTGCCAGCAGCTGGGCAGAAAACTATGGCTACACCTTC. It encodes CASSWAENYGYTF.

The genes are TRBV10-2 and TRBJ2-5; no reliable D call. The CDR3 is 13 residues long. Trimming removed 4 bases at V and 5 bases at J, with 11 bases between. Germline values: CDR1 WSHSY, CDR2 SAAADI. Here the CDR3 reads CASSVMFRETQYF. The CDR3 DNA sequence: TGCGCCAGCAGTGTTATGTTCCGGGAGACCCAGTACTTC.

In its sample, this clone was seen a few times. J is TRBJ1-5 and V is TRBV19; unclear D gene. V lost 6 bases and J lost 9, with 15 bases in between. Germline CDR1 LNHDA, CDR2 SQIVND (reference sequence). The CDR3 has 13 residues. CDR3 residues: CASSDRVPTPQHF. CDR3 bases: TGTGCCAGTAGCGACCGCGTCCCAACGCCCCAGCATTTT. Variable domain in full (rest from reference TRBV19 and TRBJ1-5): DGGITQSPKYLFRKEGQNVTLSCEQNLNHDAMYWYRQDPGQGLRLIYYSQIVNDFQKGDIAEGYSVSREKKESFPLTVTSAQKNPTAFYLCASSDRVPTPQHFGDGTRLSIL.

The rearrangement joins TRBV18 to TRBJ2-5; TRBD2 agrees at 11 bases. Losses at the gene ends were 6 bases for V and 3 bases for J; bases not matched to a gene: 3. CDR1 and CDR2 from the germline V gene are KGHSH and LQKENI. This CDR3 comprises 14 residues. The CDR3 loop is CASSPTSGKETQYF. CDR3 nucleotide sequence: TGTGCCAGCTCGCCGACTAGCGGGAAAGAGACCCAGTACTTC.

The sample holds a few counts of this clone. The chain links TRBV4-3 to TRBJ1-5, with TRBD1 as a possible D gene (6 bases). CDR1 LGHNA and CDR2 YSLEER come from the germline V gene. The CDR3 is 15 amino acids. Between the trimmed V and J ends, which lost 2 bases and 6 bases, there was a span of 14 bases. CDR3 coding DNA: TGCGCCAGCAGCCAATCCACAGGGTTTGGTCAGCCCCAGCATTTT. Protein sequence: CASSQSTGFGQPQHF.

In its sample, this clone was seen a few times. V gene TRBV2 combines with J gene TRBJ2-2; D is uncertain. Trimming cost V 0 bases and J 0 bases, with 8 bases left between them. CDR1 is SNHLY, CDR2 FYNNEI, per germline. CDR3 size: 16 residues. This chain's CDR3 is CASSEAGSSNTGELFF. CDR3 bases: TGTGCCAGCAGTGAAGCTGGCAGCTCGAACACCGGGGAGCTGTTTTTT.

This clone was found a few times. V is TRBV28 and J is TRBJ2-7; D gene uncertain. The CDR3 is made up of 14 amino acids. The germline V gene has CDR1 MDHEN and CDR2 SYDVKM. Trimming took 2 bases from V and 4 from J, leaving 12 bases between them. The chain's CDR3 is CASSLLGPLYEQYF. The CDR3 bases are TGTGCCAGCAGTTTACTGGGCCCACTATACGAGCAGTACTTC.

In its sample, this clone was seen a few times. CDR3 sequence: CASSPAGQGGQYF. The CDR3 DNA reads TGTGCCAGCTCACCGGCAGGCCAAGGCGGCCAGTATTTT. V gene TRBV18 combines with J gene TRBJ2-3, with D hard to call. The ends were cut back, 3 bases at V and 12 bases at J, with 16 bases in the middle. This CDR3 is built from 13 residues. CDR1 is KGHSH, CDR2 LQKENI, per germline.

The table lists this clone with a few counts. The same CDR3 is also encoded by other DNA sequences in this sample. CDR3 sequence (DNA): TGTGCCAGCAGTTTACCGGGATCAACTAATGAAAAACTGTTTTTT. Its protein product is CASSLPGSTNEKLFF. The chain recombines TRBV28 with TRBJ1-4; no clear D. There are 15 residues in the CDR3. V lost 2 bases and J 0 bases, leaving 7 bases between the germline ends. Per the germline V gene, CDR1 is MDHEN and CDR2 is SYDVKM.

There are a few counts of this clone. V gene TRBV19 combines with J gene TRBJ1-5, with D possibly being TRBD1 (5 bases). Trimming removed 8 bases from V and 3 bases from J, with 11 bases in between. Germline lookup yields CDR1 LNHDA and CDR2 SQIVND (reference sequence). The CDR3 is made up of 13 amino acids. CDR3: CASHPGNNQPQHF. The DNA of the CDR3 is TGTGCCAGTCACCCAGGGAACAATCAGCCCCAGCATTTT.

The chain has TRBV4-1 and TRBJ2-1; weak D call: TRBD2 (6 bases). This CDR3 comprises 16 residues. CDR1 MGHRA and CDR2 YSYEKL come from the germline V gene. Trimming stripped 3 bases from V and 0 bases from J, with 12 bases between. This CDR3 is CASSQLTSSSYNEQFF. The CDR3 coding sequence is TGCGCCAGCAGCCAGCTTACTAGCAGCTCCTACAATGAGCAGTTCTTC.

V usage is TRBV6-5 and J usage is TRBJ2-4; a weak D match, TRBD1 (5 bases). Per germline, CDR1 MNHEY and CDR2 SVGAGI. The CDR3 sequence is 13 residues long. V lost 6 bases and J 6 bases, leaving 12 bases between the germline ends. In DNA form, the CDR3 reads TGTGCCAGCAGCGATCCTACAGGAAACATTCAGTACTTC. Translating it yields CASSDPTGNIQYF.

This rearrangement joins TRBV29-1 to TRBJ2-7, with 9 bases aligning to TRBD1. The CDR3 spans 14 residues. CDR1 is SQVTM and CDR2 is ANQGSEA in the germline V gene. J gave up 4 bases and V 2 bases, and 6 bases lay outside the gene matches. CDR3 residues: CSVELGQGKYEQYF. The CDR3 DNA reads TGCAGCGTTGAACTAGGACAGGGGAAATACGAGCAGTACTTC.